This record covers a single T cell receptor (beta chain). No cognate antigen has been identified for it. Base quality data are lacking; no much larger clone is found one base away. This sample is part of a study of blood T cell repertoires in COVID-19 (dated by TCRdb to about 2020). General notes on the study: Samples from collaborators originated in the United States, Italy and Spain and spanned both the acute and convalescent phases of COVID-19. The repertoires were made available in a free public database intended to serve as a resource for research on the immune response to SARS-CoV-2. Sample metadata almost always included a de-identified subject ID, COVID-19 status, age in years and sex. The prospective study material was composed of cDNA or gDNA derived from T cells, B-cell-depleted T cells, or PBMCs. The samples were drawn from the first 160 participants of the ongoing ImmuneRACE study and from 1,200 or so subjects provided by 6 global collaborators. HLA class I and class II types, where available, came from metadata supplied by the sample provider rather than from assay-based typing. Deeply sampled blood TCRbeta repertoires from subjects exposed to, actively infected with, or recovered from COVID-19 were included in the dataset. The paper's findings and limits, for the study overall: The amount of clinical and demographic metadata varied by source and participant and was provided uncurated.

TCRbeta CDR3 regions were amplified from genomic DNA using the immunoSEQ Assay, a bias-controlled multiplex PCR. The original pipeline was this. Nucleated cell counts per sample were estimated from amplification of reference gene primers within the assay. To quantify the absolute abundance of each unique TCRbeta CDR3 rearrangement, sequence reads were collapsed and filtered. Productive Simpson clonality was computed per sample as the square root of Simpson's diversity index over productive rearrangements. TCRdb took this table from immuneACCESS and kept in-frame rearrangements with V and J called. Such tables lack part of the clones; where checked against another copy, unresolved V genes explain under half of the gap, and the rest is unexplained. V and J calls and clone size are copied from that table; D and trimming were computed from the DNA. In this sample the table shows about 260,000 clones, over 80% of which occur a single time. Of the sample, 3.5% to 5.5% is held by the ten largest clones.

CDR1 LNHDA and CDR2 SQIVND are derived from the germline V gene (reference sequence). The CDR3 measures 13 amino acids from cysteine to phenylalanine. Kept here is only the CDR3 DNA, which spans 39 bases and is read in frame from base 1. V and J are truncated by 3 bases and 7 bases respectively, leaving an intervening sequence of 9 bases. Another Seattle source contributed samples from volunteer blood donors who had recovered from COVID-19. Collaborating institutions collected whole blood in K2EDTA tubes following their own protocols. Collaborator samples were shipped for TCRbeta analysis as frozen whole blood, isolated PBMCs, or DNA extracted from either sample type.

This clonotype was obtained from a man aged 55 to 70 who had recovered from COVID-19. The sample taken for sequencing was peripheral blood. The rearrangement combines TRBV19 with TRBJ2-2; the D gene is possibly TRBD1, with 5 bases matching. The CDR3 is CASSIEGVGELFF. Here is the DNA: TGTGCCAGTAGTATCGAAGGGGTCGGGGAGCTGTTTTTT.